These 29 T cell receptor beta chains were all obtained from the same sample, sequenced in a study of post-analysis software for immune sequencing data. General observations from the study: Included in a set of about five TRBV segments more frequent in patients than controls were TRBV5-6, TRBV5-1 and TRBV20-1.

Tagging with unique molecular identifiers was a feature of the TCR beta cDNA libraries. TCRdb fed the PCR reads into MiXCR, producing one record per CDR3 protein. This repertoire shows hundreds of thousands of distinct CDR3 sequences, roughly 46% found once; its top ten account for roughly 1.7%. These receptors' targets are unknown. The sequenced material came from blood. These receptors were taken from a girl aged 5 to 17 with multiple sclerosis.

The V gene is TRBV5-1, the J gene TRBJ2-1; D ambiguous. Germline values: CDR1 SGHRS, CDR2 YFSETQ. Trimming pared 0 bases from V and 8 bases from J, leaving 15 bases between. The CDR3 extends over 15 amino acids. The CDR3 sequence: CASSLASVPRDEQFF. The CDR3 DNA reads TGCGCCAGCAGCTTGGCGTCGGTACCACGGGATGAGCAGTTCTTC.

Concerning this clonotype: At one boundary the junction diverges from the germline segment, which might be a read error. V usage is TRBV29-1 and J usage is TRBJ2-1; 8 positions match TRBD2. Germline CDR1 SQVTM, CDR2 ANQGSEA. The CDR3 runs to 17 residues. Here the CDR3 reads CSVEGGLVAGTYNEQFF. CDR3 sequence (DNA): TGCAGCGTTGAAGGTGGCTTGGTAGCGGGGACCTATAATGAGCAGTTCTTC.

The table lists this clonotype with a few counts. The chain joins TRBV5-5 to TRBJ1-1; a weak D match, TRBD1 (6 bases). CDR3 size: 14 residues. Trimming took 4 bases from V and 6 from J, leaving 16 bases between them. Germline V gene lookup returns CDR1 SGHKS and CDR2 YYEKEE (reference sequence). CDR3 in DNA: TGTGCCAGCAGCCCTTACGGGGGCAGGCCTGAAGCTTTCTTT. The encoded protein is CASSPYGGRPEAFF.

The V and J genes are TRBV2 and TRBJ2-3, with TRBD2 identical over 13 bases. The V gene end was trimmed by 11 bases and the J gene end by 2 bases; junction bases not matched to a gene: 13. Germline-derived CDR1 and CDR2 are SNHLY and FYNNEI. The CDR3 is 17 residues long. The CDR3 sequence is CAGRSGTSGTDTDTQYF. The CDR3 DNA reads as TGTGCCGGACGTTCCGGGACTAGCGGGACGGACACAGATACGCAGTATTTT.

This clonotype occurred a few times. V gene TRBV7-9 combines with J gene TRBJ2-3, with D tentatively TRBD1 or TRBD2 (7 bases each). V was pared by 7 bases and J by 6 bases, with 20 bases between. Per the germline V gene, CDR1 is SEHNR and CDR2 is FQNEAQ (reference sequence). This CDR3 has 15 amino acids. CDR3 sequence reads: CASTQGEGAYDTQYF. The CDR3, as DNA: TGTGCCAGCACCCAGGGGGAGGGGGCTTACGATACGCAGTATTTT.

This clonotype was observed at least ten times. The V call is TRBV7-3, the J call TRBJ2-1, with 10 bases aligning to TRBD2. V lost 5 bases to trimming and J lost 5 bases; unmatched junction nucleotides: 6. CDR1 and CDR2 from the germline V gene are SGHTA and FQGTGA. The CDR3 extends over 15 amino acids. The CDR3 is CASSASGGADNEQFF. The CDR3 coding sequence is TGTGCCAGCAGCGCTAGCGGGGGAGCCGACAATGAGCAGTTCTTC.

V gene TRBV5-4 combines with J gene TRBJ1-2, with D possibly matching TRBD1 (5 bases). Per the germline V gene, CDR1 is SGHNT and CDR2 is YYREEE (reference sequence). The CDR3 covers 14 residues. The ends were cut back, 3 bases at V and 3 bases at J, with 12 bases in the middle. The CDR3 loop is CASSSDSFYYGYTF. The DNA of the CDR3 is TGTGCCAGCAGCTCCGACAGCTTTTACTATGGCTACACCTTC. Full variable domain (remainder filled in from reference TRBV5-4 and TRBJ1-2): ETGVTQSPTHLIKTRGQQVTLRCSSQSGHNTVSWYQQALGQGPQFIFQYYREEENGRGNFPPRFSGLQFPNYSSELNVNALELDDSALYLCASSSDSFYYGYTFGSGTRLTVV.

This clonotype has just a few counts. V gene TRBV27 combines with J gene TRBJ2-1; D remains unclear. Germline values: CDR1 MNHEY, CDR2 SMNVEV (reference sequence). V dropped 2 bases and J dropped 2 bases, with 4 bases sitting between them. The CDR3 runs to 13 residues. The CDR3 coding sequence is TGTGCCAGCAGTTTAATGGCCTACAATGAGCAGTTCTTC. This codes for CASSLMAYNEQFF.

The chain has TRBV30 and TRBJ2-5; D unclear. In germline, CDR1 is GTSNPN, CDR2 SVGIG (reference sequence). The CDR3 length is 13 residues. Trimming removed 2 bases at V and 2 bases at J, with 9 bases between. Here the CDR3 DNA reads TGTGCCTGGAGTCGGGTGAAACAAGAGACCCAGTACTTC. Its protein is CAWSRVKQETQYF. The full variable domain, in which reference TRBV30 and TRBJ2-5 provide the parts outside the CDR3, is SQTIHQWPATLVQPVGSPLSLECTVEGTSNPNLYWYRQAAGRGLQLLFYSVGIGQISSEVPQNLSASRPQDRQFILSSKKLLLSDSGFYLCAWSRVKQETQYFGPGTRLLVL.

The chain combines TRBV6-5 with TRBJ2-3, with 13 bases that match TRBD2. Germline CDR1 is MNHEY and CDR2 is SVGAGI. Losses at the gene ends were 4 bases for V and 4 bases for J; bases not matched to a gene: 8. This CDR3 contains 17 residues. This CDR3 reads CASSSSITSGGADTQYF. Written as DNA, the CDR3 is TGTGCCAGCAGTTCCAGTATCACTAGCGGGGGGGCAGATACGCAGTATTTT.

This rearrangement joins TRBV7-2 to TRBJ2-4; D gene ambiguous. Germline CDR1 and CDR2: SGHTA and FQGNSA. The germline V and J ends were trimmed by 0 bases and 8 bases, with 14 bases remaining between them. The CDR3 covers 15 residues. Here the CDR3 reads CASSLASFRNHIQYF. CDR3 DNA sequence: TGTGCCAGCAGCTTAGCCTCGTTTCGGAATCACATTCAGTACTTC.

This clonotype was recorded many times. This chain connects TRBV7-2 to TRBJ2-7; D gene uncertain. The germline V gene encodes CDR1 SGHTA and CDR2 FQGNSA. This CDR3 has 14 residues. V was shortened by 0 bases and J by 0 bases, with 6 bases between the two germline ends. CDR3 nucleotides: TGTGCCAGCAGCTTAGCCGGACCCTCCTACGAGCAGTACTTC. It specifies CASSLAGPSYEQYF.

This sequence joins TRBV13 and TRBJ2-1, with D perhaps TRBD2 (5 bases). V was trimmed by 6 bases and J by 7 bases, leaving 16 bases between them. The germline V gene has CDR1 PRHDT and CDR2 FYEKMQ (reference sequence). CDR3 length: 14 residues. The CDR3 sequence: CASSSDWSENEQFF. CDR3 coding DNA: TGTGCCAGCAGTTCGGACTGGAGCGAGAATGAGCAGTTCTTC.

This clonotype was recorded a few times. J is TRBJ1-1 and V is TRBV10-3; D not resolved. The V end lost 6 bases, the J end lost 3 bases, and 11 bases lay between the germline ends. The CDR3 is 13 amino acids. The germline gives CDR1 ENHRY, CDR2 SYGVKD. The CDR3 protein is CAIRPRWDTEAFF. The CDR3 DNA reads as TGTGCCATCAGGCCCCGGTGGGACACTGAAGCTTTCTTT.

The chain combines TRBV7-6 with TRBJ1-4, with D possibly being TRBD1 (5 bases). Germline CDR1 reads SGHVS; CDR2 reads FNYEAQ. The CDR3 is made up of 16 amino acids. V shed 0 bases and J shed 8 bases, with 16 bases lying between them. DNA of the CDR3: TGTGCCAGCAGCTTAGCCCTCTCCGGGACCTTGGAAAAACTGTTTTTT. It encodes CASSLALSGTLEKLFF.

The chain links TRBV9 to TRBJ1-5; D is possibly TRBD1 (5 bases). Germline V gives CDR1 SGDLS, CDR2 YYNGEE. V lost 0 bases, J lost 2 bases, and 9 bases lay in between. CDR3 length equals 15 residues. The CDR3: CASSVGGDRNQPQHF. As DNA, the CDR3 is TGTGCCAGCAGCGTAGGGGGGGACCGCAATCAGCCCCAGCATTTT.

This clonotype was seen a handful of times. The chain carries TRBV7-8 and TRBJ2-3, with 9 bases identical to TRBD2. Germline CDR1 reads SGHVS; CDR2 reads FQNEAQ. This CDR3 has 13 residues. V gave up 5 bases and J gave up 10 bases; unmatched junction bases: 7. This CDR3 is CASSQGLAVAQYF. The CDR3 bases are TGTGCCAGCAGCCAGGGACTAGCTGTTGCGCAGTATTTT.

V usage is TRBV20-1 and J usage is TRBJ1-6; D possibly corresponds to TRBD1 (5 bases). The CDR3 sequence is 15 residues long. CDR1 and CDR2 (germline): DFQATT, SNEGSKA (reference sequence). Trimming stripped 5 bases from V and 4 bases from J, with 15 bases between. DNA for the CDR3: TGCAGTGCTCCGTCCGACCCAGGGTATAATTCACCCCTCCACTTT. Translated: CSAPSDPGYNSPLHF.

A word on this clonotype: A junction end diverges from the germline sequence, so it may reflect a read error. V and J are TRBV4-2 and TRBJ2-3, with a possible D match to TRBD2 (7 bases). CDR3 length equals 16 residues. Germline lookup yields CDR1 LGHNA and CDR2 YNFKEQ. CDR3 nucleotide sequence: TGTGCCAGCAACCAAGGGAACGGGGGGCACACAGATACGCAGTATTTT. Translation gives CASNQGNGGHTDTQYF.

V and J are TRBV29-1 and TRBJ2-3, with TRBD2 matching 7 bases. Germline V gene sequence: CDR1 SQVTM, CDR2 ANQGSEA. CDR3 length: 14 amino acids. The V segment lost 4 bases and the J segment 3 bases; nucleotides outside the gene matches: 7. This CDR3 reads CSVAGRVKTDTQYF. Written as DNA, the CDR3 is TGCAGCGTTGCTGGGAGGGTGAAAACAGATACGCAGTATTTT.

The rearrangement uses TRBV7-8 and TRBJ1-5; a possible D gene is TRBD1 (5 bases). Trimming shortened V by 3 bases and J by 2 bases, and 11 bases separated the two germline ends. The CDR3 sequence is 15 residues long. Germline V gene lookup returns CDR1 SGHVS and CDR2 FQNEAQ. The DNA for the CDR3 is TGTGCCAGCAGCTTCTCAGGGTTACGCAATCAGCCCCAGCATTTT. Translated, it gives CASSFSGLRNQPQHF.

The sample holds a few counts of this clonotype. The chain carries TRBV4-1 and TRBJ1-6; possibly TRBD1 for D (6 bases). The CDR3 is 17 amino acids. In germline, CDR1 is MGHRA, CDR2 YSYEKL. The ends were cut back, 4 bases at V and 6 bases at J, with 19 bases in the middle. The DNA for the CDR3 is TGCGCCAGCAGCCTCTACCTTATCAGGGGACCTAATTCACCCCTCCACTTT. Amino acids: CASSLYLIRGPNSPLHF.

The CDR3 DNA follows: TGCAGTGCTAGCGAGCGGGAGGGAAGCTCCTACAATGAGCAGTTCTTC. Residues: CSASEREGSSYNEQFF. V gene TRBV20-1 combines with J gene TRBJ2-1; 10 bases align to TRBD2. Losses at the gene ends were 3 bases for V and 0 bases for J; bases not matched to a gene: 5. CDR1 and CDR2 (germline): DFQATT, SNEGSKA (reference sequence). The CDR3 sequence is 16 residues long.

The V call is TRBV7-2, the J call TRBJ2-7; D is undetermined. Germline V lookup: CDR1 SGHTA, CDR2 FQGNSA. V was clipped by 7 bases and J by 1 base, with 11 bases between them. The CDR3 is 13 amino acids. CDR3 residues: CASTPSRSYEQYF. In DNA, the CDR3 is TGTGCCAGCACCCCATCCCGGTCCTACGAGCAGTACTTC.

This clonotype turned up a few times. The chain combines TRBV24-1 with TRBJ2-1; tentatively, D is TRBD1 (7 bases). The CDR3 has 15 amino acids. Germline loops: CDR1 KGHDR, CDR2 SFDVKD. V dropped 4 bases and J dropped 4 bases, with 13 bases sitting between them. CDR3 DNA: TGTGCCACCAGTGACGTTTCAGGGGGGTACAATGAGCAGTTCTTC. This codes for CATSDVSGGYNEQFF.

The V and J genes are TRBV4-1 and TRBJ2-7, with 11 bases fitting TRBD2. Germline V gene sequence: CDR1 MGHRA, CDR2 YSYEKL. The CDR3 is 15 residues long. V gave up 5 bases and J gave up 4 bases; unmatched junction bases: 7. This CDR3 reads CASSARASGGYEQYF. The CDR3 DNA sequence: TGCGCCAGCAGCGCACGGGCTAGCGGGGGGTACGAGCAGTACTTC.

The gene calls are TRBV9 and TRBJ2-6; 8 bases match TRBD1. Germline V lookup: CDR1 SGDLS, CDR2 YYNGEE. This CDR3 is 18 amino acids long. Germline trimming cut 4 bases from V and 1 base from J; bases unmatched to any gene: 10. The CDR3 nucleotides are TGTGCCAGCAGCCCTCGGGACAGGTCGTTTTCTGGGGCCAACGTCCTGACTTTC. Its protein is CASSPRDRSFSGANVLTF.

The chain has TRBV6-5 and TRBJ2-7, with 9 bases lining up with TRBD2. Germline assignment: CDR1 MNHEY and CDR2 SVGAGI. Trimming at V came to 8 bases and at J to 0 bases, leaving 8 bases not matched to a gene. There are 15 residues in the CDR3. The CDR3 is CASAAGGPVSYEQYF. The CDR3 region has the DNA TGTGCCAGCGCAGCGGGGGGACCGGTCTCCTACGAGCAGTACTTC.

The V gene is TRBV20-1, the J gene TRBJ1-4, with D hard to call. The CDR3 totals 16 residues. Deletions cut 3 bases from V and 2 bases from J, with 16 bases between. CDR1 DFQATT and CDR2 SNEGSKA come from the germline V gene (reference sequence). This CDR3 reads CSASPSVGLTNEKLFF. The DNA of the CDR3 is TGCAGTGCTAGCCCTTCGGTGGGGTTGACTAATGAAAAACTGTTTTTT.